This T cell receptor (beta chain) was identified in a study of OX40 agonist ivuxolimab in advanced cancers. Study conclusions and caveats: A proportion of nonresponders additionally exhibited low normalized T-cell clonal expansion.

With regard to this clone: Its antigen is not identified.

CDR1 and CDR2 (germline): SQVTM, ANQGSEA. The CDR3 sequence is 15 residues long. V lost 1 base, J lost 2 bases, and 3 bases stayed unmatched. Assay: immunoSEQ multiplex PCR; the TCRdb copy retains only in-frame clones and omits some. This sample yields 25,000 to 40,000 clones, of which about 87% are seen a single time; more than 30% belongs to the top ten. This clonotype was obtained from an adult with an advanced solid tumor such as melanoma, head and neck, liver or kidney cancer. The material sequenced was CD4+ or CD8+ T cells sorted from blood, taken in a trial of the OX40 agonist ivuxolimab. V gene TRBV29-1 combines with J gene TRBJ2-1, with 9 bases lining up with TRBD2. The CDR3 is CSVEGGTSPYNEQFF. For the CDR3, the DNA is TGCAGCGTTGAAGGGGGGACTAGCCCCTACAATGAGCAGTTCTTC.